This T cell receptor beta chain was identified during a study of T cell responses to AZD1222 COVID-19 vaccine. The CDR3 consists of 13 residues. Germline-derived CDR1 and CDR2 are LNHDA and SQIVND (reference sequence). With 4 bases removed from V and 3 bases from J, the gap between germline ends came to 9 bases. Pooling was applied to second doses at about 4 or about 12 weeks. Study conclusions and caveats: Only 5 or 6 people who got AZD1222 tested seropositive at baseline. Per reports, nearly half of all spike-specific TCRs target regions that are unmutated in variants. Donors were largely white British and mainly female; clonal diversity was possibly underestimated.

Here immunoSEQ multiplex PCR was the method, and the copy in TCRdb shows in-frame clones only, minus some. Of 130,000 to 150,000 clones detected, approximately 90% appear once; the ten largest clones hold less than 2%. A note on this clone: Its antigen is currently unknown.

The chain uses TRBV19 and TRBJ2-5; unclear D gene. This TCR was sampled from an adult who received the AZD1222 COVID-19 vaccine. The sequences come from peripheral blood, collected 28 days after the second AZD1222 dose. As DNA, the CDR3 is TGTGCCAGTAGTAGACATAGGGAAGAGACCCAGTACTTC. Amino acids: CASSRHREETQYF.